This TCR beta chain was sequenced during a study of blood T cells in healthy people across ages. As for this clonotype: The junction departs from germline at one end; a sequencing error may be responsible.

This CDR3 contains 17 residues. Per germline, CDR1 KGHSH and CDR2 LQKENI. The second PCR ran roughly 6 to 11 cycles with a sample-barcoded 5' primer and J-beta primers. TCRdb analysed the 5' RACE reads with MiXCR anew, one entry per CDR3 protein. The sample lists 1.8 million or so distinct CDR3 sequences, about 39% seen once, with roughly 23% in the top ten. The chain combines TRBV18 with TRBJ2-3; tentatively, D is TRBD2 (6 bases). The material sequenced was blood. The clonotype was recovered from a human donor in good health. CDR3 sequence: CASSPGIAGLFLDTHYF. CDR3 in DNA: TGTGCCAGCTCACCAGGGATCGCGGGACTCTTCCTAGATACGCACTATTTT.